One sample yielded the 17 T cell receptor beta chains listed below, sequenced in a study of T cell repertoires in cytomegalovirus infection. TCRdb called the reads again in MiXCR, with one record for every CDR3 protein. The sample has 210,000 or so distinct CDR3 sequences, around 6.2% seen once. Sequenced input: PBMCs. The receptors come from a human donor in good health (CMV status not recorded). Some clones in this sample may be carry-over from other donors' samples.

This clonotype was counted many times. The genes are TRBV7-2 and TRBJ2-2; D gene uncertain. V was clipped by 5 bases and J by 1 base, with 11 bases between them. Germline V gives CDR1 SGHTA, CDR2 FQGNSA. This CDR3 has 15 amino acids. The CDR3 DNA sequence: TGTGCCAGCAGCCCAAGGCGACTGAACACCGGGGAGCTGTTTTTT. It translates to CASSPRRLNTGELFF.

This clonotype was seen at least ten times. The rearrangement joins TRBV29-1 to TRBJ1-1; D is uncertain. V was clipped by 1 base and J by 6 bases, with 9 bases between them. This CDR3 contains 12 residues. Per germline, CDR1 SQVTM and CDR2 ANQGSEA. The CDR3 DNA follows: TGCAGCGTTGAAGGAGGGTGGCCTGAAGCTTTCTTT. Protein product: CSVEGGWPEAFF.

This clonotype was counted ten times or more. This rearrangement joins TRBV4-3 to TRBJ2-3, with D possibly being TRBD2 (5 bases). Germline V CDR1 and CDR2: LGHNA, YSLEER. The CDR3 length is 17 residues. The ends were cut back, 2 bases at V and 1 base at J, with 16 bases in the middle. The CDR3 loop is CASSQPPAGQGTDTQYF. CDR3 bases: TGCGCCAGCAGCCAACCCCCTGCGGGCCAAGGCACAGATACGCAGTATTTT.

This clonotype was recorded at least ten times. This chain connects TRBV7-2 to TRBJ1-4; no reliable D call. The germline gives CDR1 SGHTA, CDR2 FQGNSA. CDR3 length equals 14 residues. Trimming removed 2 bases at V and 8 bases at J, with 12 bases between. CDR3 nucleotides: TGTGCCAGCAGCTTAACTTCCGCGGGGGAAAAACTGTTTTTT. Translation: CASSLTSAGEKLFF.

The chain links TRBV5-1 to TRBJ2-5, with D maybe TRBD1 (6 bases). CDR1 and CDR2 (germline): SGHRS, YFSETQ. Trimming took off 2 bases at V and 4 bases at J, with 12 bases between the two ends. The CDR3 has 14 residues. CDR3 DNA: TGCGCCAGCAGCTTCGGGACACAACTAGAGACCCAGTACTTC. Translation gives CASSFGTQLETQYF. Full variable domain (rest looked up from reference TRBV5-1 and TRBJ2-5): KAGVTQTPRYLIKTRGQQVTLSCSPISGHRSVSWYQQTPGQGLQFLFEYFSETQRNKGNFPGRFSGRQFSNSRSEMNVSTLELGDSALYLCASSFGTQLETQYFGPGTRLLVL.

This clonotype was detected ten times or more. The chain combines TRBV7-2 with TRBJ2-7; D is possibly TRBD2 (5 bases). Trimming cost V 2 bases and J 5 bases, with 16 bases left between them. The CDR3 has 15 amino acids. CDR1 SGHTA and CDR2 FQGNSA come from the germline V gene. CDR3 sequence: CASSLRRQARDEQYF. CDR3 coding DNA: TGTGCCAGCAGCTTAAGGCGGCAGGCGAGGGACGAGCAGTACTTC.

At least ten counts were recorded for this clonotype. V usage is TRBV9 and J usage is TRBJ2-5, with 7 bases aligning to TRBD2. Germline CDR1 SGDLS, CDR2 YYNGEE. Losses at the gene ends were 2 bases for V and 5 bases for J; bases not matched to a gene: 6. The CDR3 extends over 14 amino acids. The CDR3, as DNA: TGTGCCAGCAGCGTGAGCGGGGTTGGGGAGACCCAGTACTTC. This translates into CASSVSGVGETQYF.

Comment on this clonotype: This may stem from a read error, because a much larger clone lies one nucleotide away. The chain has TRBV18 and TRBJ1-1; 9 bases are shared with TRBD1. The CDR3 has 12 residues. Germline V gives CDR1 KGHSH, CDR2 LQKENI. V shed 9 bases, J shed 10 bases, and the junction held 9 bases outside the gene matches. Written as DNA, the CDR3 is TGTGCCAGTTGGGACAGGGACGGTGGAGCTTTCTTT. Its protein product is CASWDRDGGAFF.

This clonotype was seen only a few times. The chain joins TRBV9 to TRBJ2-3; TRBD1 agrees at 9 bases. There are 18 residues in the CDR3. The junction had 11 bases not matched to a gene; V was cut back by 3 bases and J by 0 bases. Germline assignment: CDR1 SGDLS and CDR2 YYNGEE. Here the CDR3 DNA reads TGTGCCAGCAGCGGACTTTTTTCGGGACAGGGAAGCACAGATACGCAGTATTTT. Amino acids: CASSGLFSGQGSTDTQYF.

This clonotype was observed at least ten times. CDR3 DNA: TGCAGTGCTAGGGAACCTTTGGGGCTCGGAGATACGCAGTATTTT. Translation: CSAREPLGLGDTQYF. The rearrangement uses TRBV20-1 and TRBJ2-3, with D perhaps matching TRBD1 (5 bases). Germline V gene sequence: CDR1 DFQATT, CDR2 SNEGSKA (reference sequence). The CDR3 consists of 15 residues. Trimming removed 3 bases at V and 5 bases at J, with 18 bases between.

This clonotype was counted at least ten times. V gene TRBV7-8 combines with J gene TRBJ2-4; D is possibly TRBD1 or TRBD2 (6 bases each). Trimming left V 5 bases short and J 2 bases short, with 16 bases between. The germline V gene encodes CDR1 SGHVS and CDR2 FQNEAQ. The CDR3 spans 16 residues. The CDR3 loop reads CASSLTGGTTKNIQYF. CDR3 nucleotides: TGTGCCAGCAGCCTTACTGGGGGGACAACCAAAAACATTCAGTACTTC.

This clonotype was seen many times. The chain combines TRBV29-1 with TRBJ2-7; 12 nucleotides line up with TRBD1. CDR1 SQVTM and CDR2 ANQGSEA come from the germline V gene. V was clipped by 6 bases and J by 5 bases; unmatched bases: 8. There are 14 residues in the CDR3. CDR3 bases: TGCAGCGTGGCAAGGGGGACAGGGGGCAACGAGCAGTACTTC. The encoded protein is CSVARGTGGNEQYF.

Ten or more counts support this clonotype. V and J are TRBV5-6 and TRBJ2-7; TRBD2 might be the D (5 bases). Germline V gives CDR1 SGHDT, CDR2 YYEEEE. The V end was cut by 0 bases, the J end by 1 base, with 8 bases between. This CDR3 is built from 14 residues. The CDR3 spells CASSLGPGSYEQYF. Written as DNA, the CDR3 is TGTGCCAGCAGCTTGGGTCCGGGGTCCTACGAGCAGTACTTC.

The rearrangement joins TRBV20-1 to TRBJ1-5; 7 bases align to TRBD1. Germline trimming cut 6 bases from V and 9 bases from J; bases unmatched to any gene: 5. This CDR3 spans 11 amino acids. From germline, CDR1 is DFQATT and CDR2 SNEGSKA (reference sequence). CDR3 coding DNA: TGCAGTGCCGGGACAGTCGGGCCCCAGCATTTT. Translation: CSAGTVGPQHF.

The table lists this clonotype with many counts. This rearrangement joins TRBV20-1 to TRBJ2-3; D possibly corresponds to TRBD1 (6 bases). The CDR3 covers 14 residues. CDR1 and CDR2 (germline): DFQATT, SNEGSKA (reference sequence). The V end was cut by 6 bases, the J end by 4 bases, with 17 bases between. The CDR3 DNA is TGCAGTGCCCCCTCGGACAGACTGGCAGATACGCAGTATTTT. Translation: CSAPSDRLADTQYF.

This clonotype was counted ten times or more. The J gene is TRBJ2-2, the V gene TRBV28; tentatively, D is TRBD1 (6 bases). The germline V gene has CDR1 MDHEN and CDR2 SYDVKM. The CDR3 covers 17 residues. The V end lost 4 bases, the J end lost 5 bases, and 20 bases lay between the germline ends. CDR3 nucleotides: TGTGCCAGCAGTTACGATACAGGGTTAGGCGGAACCGGGGAGCTGTTTTTT. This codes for CASSYDTGLGGTGELFF.

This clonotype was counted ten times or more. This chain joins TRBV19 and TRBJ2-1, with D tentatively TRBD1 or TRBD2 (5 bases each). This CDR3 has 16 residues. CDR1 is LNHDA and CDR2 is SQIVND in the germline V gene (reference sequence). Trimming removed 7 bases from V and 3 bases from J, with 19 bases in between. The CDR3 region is CASTPKGRHYYNEQFF. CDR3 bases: TGTGCCAGTACCCCTAAGGGGAGACACTACTACAATGAGCAGTTCTTC.